The 3 T cell receptor beta chains below were found in one sample sequenced in a study of long-term antiretroviral therapy in people with HIV. It was version v3.0 of the immunoSEQ assay that was run at survey level. This table comes from immunoSEQ multiplex PCR, and its TCRdb copy is limited to in-frame clones, with some not included. The table records nearly 25,000 clones, 65% to 90% of them present only once. Specimen: unsorted PBMCs, collected 3 years after starting antiretroviral therapy. These TCRs come from a man between 50 and 59 years old with HIV.

The J gene is TRBJ1-1, the V gene TRBV7-9, with D uncertain. The ends were cut back, 5 bases at V and 2 bases at J, with 12 bases in the middle. The CDR3 length is 14 residues. Germline lookup yields CDR1 SEHNR and CDR2 FQNEAQ (reference sequence). Here the CDR3 DNA reads TGTGCCAGCAGCCCGTCCCCGATCAACACTGAAGCTTTCTTT. Its translation: CASSPSPINTEAFF.

The chain combines TRBV5-4 with TRBJ1-4; D might be TRBD1 (5 bases). Germline V gives CDR1 SGHNT, CDR2 YYREEE (reference sequence). V lost 4 bases, J lost 4 bases, and 14 bases lay in between. This CDR3 is built from 15 residues. The CDR3 loop is CASSPWGGINEKLFF. CDR3 nucleotide sequence: TGTGCCAGCAGCCCCTGGGGGGGGATTAATGAAAAACTGTTTTTT.

The chain recombines TRBV7-9 with TRBJ2-3, with 7 positions matching TRBD2. Unmatched junction bases numbered 7, after V lost 1 base and J lost 3 bases. This CDR3 has 16 residues. Germline V gene sequence: CDR1 SEHNR, CDR2 FQNEAQ (reference sequence). CDR3 protein: CASSLGGLADTDTQYF. The DNA for the CDR3 is TGTGCCAGCAGCTTAGGCGGGCTAGCGGATACAGATACGCAGTATTTT. Drawing the rest from reference TRBV7-9 and TRBJ2-3, the complete variable domain is DTGVSQNPRHKITKRGQNVTFRCDPISEHNRLYWYRQTLGQGPEFLTYFQNEAQLEKSRLLSDRFSAERPKGSFSTLEIQRTEQGDSAMYLCASSLGGLADTDTQYFGPGTRLTVL.